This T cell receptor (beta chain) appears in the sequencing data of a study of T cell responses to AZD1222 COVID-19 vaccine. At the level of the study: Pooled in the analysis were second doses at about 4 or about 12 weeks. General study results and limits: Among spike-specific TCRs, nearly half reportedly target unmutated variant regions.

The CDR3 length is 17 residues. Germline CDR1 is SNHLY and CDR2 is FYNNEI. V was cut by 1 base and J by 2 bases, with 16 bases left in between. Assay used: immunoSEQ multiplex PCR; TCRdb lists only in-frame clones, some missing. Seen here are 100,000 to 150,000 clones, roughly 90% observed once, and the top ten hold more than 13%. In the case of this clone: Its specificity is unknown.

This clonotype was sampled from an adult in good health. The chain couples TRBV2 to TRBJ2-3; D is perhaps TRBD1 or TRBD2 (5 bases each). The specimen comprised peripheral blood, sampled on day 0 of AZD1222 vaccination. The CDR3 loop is CASSEGSRTGTTDTQYF. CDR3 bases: TGTGCCAGCAGTGAAGGGTCTAGGACTGGGACCACAGATACGCAGTATTTT. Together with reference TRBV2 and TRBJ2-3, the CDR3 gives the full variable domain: EPEVTQTPSHQVTQMGQEVILRCVPISNHLYFYWYRQILGQKVEFLVSFYNNEISEKSEIFDDQFSVERPDGSNFTLKIRSTKLEDSAMYFCASSEGSRTGTTDTQYFGPGTRLTVL.